These 22 T cell receptor beta chains share one sample of origin, sequenced in a study of cytomegalovirus exposure and HLA in healthy donors. The PCR employed 60 Vbeta primers together with 13 Jbeta primers. Assay: immunoSEQ multiplex PCR; the TCRdb copy retains only in-frame clones and omits some. The sample carries around 130,000 clones, around 84% recorded once. The sample comprised PBMCs. The receptors were sampled from a middle-aged man in good health and CMV-seronegative.

A single count supports this clone. This chain joins TRBV7-9 and TRBJ1-1, with a weak D call TRBD1 (5 bases). The V and J ends lost 5 bases and 1 base respectively, with 11 bases between them. Germline V gives CDR1 SEHNR, CDR2 FQNEAQ (reference sequence). CDR3 size: 14 residues. The CDR3 sequence is CASSPIQGNTEAFF. Here the CDR3 DNA reads TGTGCCAGCAGCCCAATTCAGGGGAACACTGAAGCTTTCTTT.

This chain links TRBV4-2 with TRBJ2-3, with D possibly being TRBD2 (5 bases). This CDR3 has 16 amino acids. Germline-derived CDR1 and CDR2 are LGHNA and YNFKEQ. The V and J ends lost 0 bases and 3 bases respectively, with 13 bases between them. CDR3: CASSQDWNRGTDTQYF. DNA for the CDR3: TGTGCCAGCAGCCAAGATTGGAACCGGGGTACAGATACGCAGTATTTT.

The rearrangement links TRBV2 to TRBJ2-1; D gene ambiguous. Germline V CDR1 and CDR2: SNHLY, FYNNEI. V was trimmed by 10 bases and J by 6 bases, leaving 10 bases between them. The CDR3 length is 11 residues. CDR3 in amino acids: CATEDGNEQFF. CDR3 DNA: TGTGCCACAGAGGATGGCAATGAGCAGTTCTTC.

The chain has TRBV4-2 and TRBJ2-2; D might be TRBD2 (7 bases). V was trimmed by 0 bases and J by 4 bases, leaving 12 bases between them. In germline, CDR1 is LGHNA, CDR2 YNFKEQ. This CDR3 spans 16 amino acids. CDR3 DNA sequence: TGTGCCAGCAGCCAAGAAGGGGGGGGACTCACCGGGGAGCTGTTTTTT. Its protein is CASSQEGGGLTGELFF.

The chain recombines TRBV5-6 with TRBJ1-6; D uncertain. The CDR3 consists of 17 residues. Per the germline V gene, CDR1 is SGHDT and CDR2 is YYEEEE. Trimming removed 0 bases at V and 0 bases at J, with 10 bases between. CDR3 residues: CASSLARRSSYNSPLHF. CDR3 bases: TGTGCCAGCAGCTTGGCTCGCCGGAGCTCCTATAATTCACCCCTCCACTTT.

V usage is TRBV5-1 and J usage is TRBJ2-2; 7 bases map to TRBD2. The V gene end was trimmed by 4 bases and the J gene end by 2 bases; junction bases not matched to a gene: 8. CDR1 and CDR2 from the germline V gene are SGHRS and YFSETQ. The CDR3 covers 16 residues. As DNA, the CDR3 is TGCGCCAGCAGCAGAGACCCAGCGGGAAACACCGGGGAGCTGTTTTTT. Protein: CASSRDPAGNTGELFF. Full variable domain (outside the CDR3, taken from reference TRBV5-1 and TRBJ2-2): KAGVTQTPRYLIKTRGQQVTLSCSPISGHRSVSWYQQTPGQGLQFLFEYFSETQRNKGNFPGRFSGRQFSNSRSEMNVSTLELGDSALYLCASSRDPAGNTGELFFGEGSRLTVL.

This chain joins TRBV6-1 and TRBJ1-2; D perhaps matches TRBD1 (6 bases). Per germline, CDR1 MNHNS and CDR2 SASEGT. V shed 1 base and J shed 3 bases, with 9 bases lying between them. There are 14 residues in the CDR3. This chain's CDR3 is CASSEDGTYYGYTF. For the CDR3, the DNA is TGTGCCAGCAGTGAAGACGGGACATACTATGGCTACACCTTC.

The chain joins TRBV10-1 to TRBJ2-1; TRBD2 matches at 8 bases. V lost 8 bases, J lost 7 bases, and 10 bases stayed unmatched. CDR1 is WNHNN and CDR2 is SYGVQD in the germline V gene (reference sequence). The CDR3 runs to 14 residues. In DNA, the CDR3 is TGCGCCAGCGGACCGGGACTAGGGGGGAATGAGCAGTTCTTC. As protein: CASGPGLGGNEQFF.

With respect to this clone: Within the sample, other DNA sequences also encode this same CDR3. This rearrangement joins TRBV15 to TRBJ2-7; maybe TRBD2 (6 bases). Germline V gene data show CDR1 as LNHNV and CDR2 as YYDKDF (reference sequence). The V end was cut by 1 base, the J end by 0 bases, with 7 bases between. The CDR3 covers 14 residues. In nucleotides, the CDR3 is TGTGCCACCAGCAGAGGCGGGGACTCCTACGAGCAGTACTTC. The encoded protein is CATSRGGDSYEQYF.

The chain combines TRBV2 with TRBJ2-2, with TRBD2 matching over 8 bases. CDR1 and CDR2 (germline): SNHLY, FYNNEI. This CDR3 spans 15 amino acids. Trimming took 8 bases from V and 2 from J; bases not matched to a gene: 7. The CDR3 sequence: CASVAGLPNTGELFF. For the CDR3, the DNA is TGTGCCAGCGTAGCGGGACTACCTAACACCGGGGAGCTGTTTTTT.

The chain couples TRBV4-3 to TRBJ2-3, with TRBD1 matching 7 bases. The trim removed 3 bases at V and 5 bases at J, leaving 11 bases unmatched. From germline, CDR1 is LGHNA and CDR2 YSLEER. The CDR3 covers 16 residues. The CDR3 sequence: CASSHSIDTGEDTQYF. In DNA form, the CDR3 reads TGCGCCAGCAGCCACTCGATTGACACAGGGGAAGATACGCAGTATTTT.

The chain combines TRBV5-1 with TRBJ2-3, with 7 bases lining up with TRBD1. Unmatched junction bases numbered 8, after V lost 4 bases and J lost 6 bases. CDR1 SGHRS and CDR2 YFSETQ come from the germline V gene. The CDR3 runs 14 residues. Here the CDR3 DNA reads TGCGCCAGCAGCCGGGACAGCTTCTCCGATACGCAGTATTTT. It encodes CASSRDSFSDTQYF.

This chain connects TRBV5-4 to TRBJ2-3, with 12 bases that match TRBD2. Germline CDR1 and CDR2: SGHNT and YYREEE (reference sequence). V gave up 4 bases and J gave up 4 bases; unmatched junction bases: 4. The CDR3 covers 15 residues. CDR3 region: CASSTSGGRADTQYF. CDR3 coding DNA: TGTGCCAGCAGCACTAGCGGGGGGCGGGCAGATACGCAGTATTTT.

The chain carries TRBV7-9 and TRBJ2-7; TRBD2 is a possible D gene (5 bases). The length of the CDR3 is 14 residues. Deletions cut 1 base from V and 2 bases from J, with 9 bases between. Germline assignment: CDR1 SEHNR and CDR2 FQNEAQ (reference sequence). The CDR3 region is CASSLGGLTYEQYF. CDR3 nucleotides: TGTGCCAGCAGCTTAGGAGGGTTAACCTACGAGCAGTACTTC. The full variable domain, in which reference TRBV7-9 and TRBJ2-7 provide the parts outside the CDR3, is DTGVSQNPRHKITKRGQNVTFRCDPISEHNRLYWYRQTLGQGPEFLTYFQNEAQLEKSRLLSDRFSAERPKGSFSTLEIQRTEQGDSAMYLCASSLGGLTYEQYFGPGTRLTVT.

This sequence joins TRBV10-2 and TRBJ1-2; D is unclear. CDR1 and CDR2 (germline): WSHSY, SAAADI. This CDR3 contains 13 residues. The V end lost 2 bases, the J end lost 6 bases, and 10 bases lay between the germline ends. CDR3 loop: CASSETAADGYTF. The CDR3 nucleotides are TGCGCCAGCAGTGAGACAGCTGCTGATGGCTACACCTTC.

The chain employs TRBV5-6 and TRBJ2-5, with TRBD2 identical over 10 bases. Germline V CDR1 and CDR2: SGHDT, YYEEEE. V was pared by 0 bases and J by 3 bases, with 11 bases of the junction left unmatched. This CDR3 comprises 18 residues. The DNA for the CDR3 is TGTGCCAGCAGCTTGGTATACCTAGCGGGGGCTGGGGAAGAGACCCAGTACTTC. Translated: CASSLVYLAGAGEETQYF.

CDR3 in DNA: TGTGCCAGCGGACTCAACCCGGGGGGAGGAGGCTACGAGCAGTACTTC. This codes for CASGLNPGGGGYEQYF. The rearrangement links TRBV6-8 to TRBJ2-5; 7 bases match TRBD2. The DNA end is more similar to TRBJ2-7, so the J call may be wrong. Germline CDR1 and CDR2: MNHGY and SAAAGT. This CDR3 is built from 16 residues.

The CDR3 protein is CASSQFSGGGFGELFF. CDR3 in DNA: TGTGCCAGCAGTCAGTTTAGCGGGGGGGGCTTCGGGGAGCTGTTTTTT. The chain combines TRBV6-6 with TRBJ2-2; 11 bases match TRBD2. The CDR3 spans 16 residues. CDR1 MNHNY and CDR2 SVGAGI come from the germline V gene (reference sequence). The trim removed 5 bases at V and 7 bases at J, leaving 9 bases unmatched.

The gene calls are TRBV6-5 and TRBJ2-1; 7 positions agree with TRBD1. Trimming removed 2 bases from V and 5 bases from J; junction bases left unmatched: 3. CDR1 MNHEY and CDR2 SVGAGI come from the germline V gene. This CDR3 region has 14 residues. This CDR3 reads CASSYRDRHNEQFF. CDR3 nucleotide sequence: TGTGCCAGCAGTTACCGGGACAGACACAATGAGCAGTTCTTC.

This chain links TRBV9 with TRBJ2-3, with TRBD2 identical over 12 bases. Germline V CDR1 and CDR2: SGDLS, YYNGEE. The CDR3 is 15 amino acids. V was pared by 0 bases and J by 9 bases, with 5 bases of the junction left unmatched. In DNA form, the CDR3 reads TGTGCCAGCAGCGTAGGGCTAGCGGGGGGGCCGACGCAGTATTTT. Its protein is CASSVGLAGGPTQYF.

The chain combines TRBV20-1 with TRBJ1-2, with D possibly TRBD1 on 5 matching bases. Germline V gene data show CDR1 as DFQATT and CDR2 as SNEGSKA (reference sequence). The CDR3 is 11 amino acids. V was cut by 6 bases and J by 0 bases, with 5 bases left in between. The CDR3 is CSARANYGYTF. The CDR3, as DNA: TGCAGTGCCAGGGCTAACTATGGCTACACCTTC.

This chain uses TRBV10-3 with TRBJ1-5; D gene ambiguous. Trimming took off 6 bases at V and 3 bases at J, with 9 bases between the two ends. Germline CDR1 is ENHRY and CDR2 is SYGVKD. This CDR3 is 13 amino acids long. For the CDR3, the DNA is TGTGCCATCAGCGAGGGCACCAATCAGCCCCAGCATTTT. Translation gives CAISEGTNQPQHF.